This entry describes one T cell receptor beta chain. Antigen: not known. The protocol was immunoSEQ multiplex PCR, while the TCRdb copy is restricted to in-frame clones and leaves out a portion. The sample has about 41,000 clones, around 67% seen once. This sample was taken from a study of vaccination effects on CD4 cells after COVID-19. On the study more broadly: Either the BNT162b2 or mRNA-1273 vaccine was given to participants in two doses.

Antigen-specific CD4+ T cells were expanded with viral peptide pools in the ViraFEST assay before sequencing. Isolation of CD4+ T cells took place after approximately ten days of culture. In the vaccine recipients, nucleocapsid antibodies were negative and there was no prior SARS-CoV-2 infection. A density of approximately 2 million PBMC per well was used; these cells were cultured with roughly 10 IU/ml IL-2 and about 10 ug/ml peptides. Cultures had half their medium replaced with IL-2 medium on days 3 and 7. With 8 bases removed from V and 0 bases from J, the gap between germline ends came to 16 bases. This CDR3 has 15 amino acids. Germline V gives CDR1 MNHEY, CDR2 SVGAGI.

The chain has TRBV6-5 and TRBJ1-2; D ambiguous. This TCR was recovered from a human donor who received a COVID-19 vaccine. This material consisted of CD4+ T cells from PBMCs cultured with HCoV-OC43 spike peptides, taken before COVID-19 vaccination. Subset in this sample: HCoV-OC43 spike overlapping peptide pool stimulation. The chain's CDR3 is CASSLGLAANYGYTF. CDR3 in DNA: TGTGCCAGCTCGCTCGGGCTGGCCGCTAACTATGGCTACACCTTC.